Listed below are T cell receptor beta chains from one sample, sequenced in a study of T-cell reconstitution after alpha-beta-depleted transplantation in children. TCRdb recomputed calls from the PCR reads with MiXCR, one row per CDR3 protein. The repertoire holds around 190,000 distinct CDR3 sequences, with approximately 7% as singletons. Specimen: PBMCs, collected before TCRalphabeta/CD19-depleted stem cell transplant. The receptor set was obtained from a boy under 10 years old with acute lymphoblastic leukemia, due to receive a stem cell transplant. Both conserved end residues are part of each CDR3. Fields, in order: V gene, J gene, clone size, D gene, CDR3 protein, CDR3 DNA. D genes are given only for firm matches. Clone size is shown for a subset of rows, as once, few, many or a class of expanded clone.

TRBV12-3/TRBV12-4	TRBJ2-2	many	TRBD1	CASSLQGGGGELFF	TGTGCCAGCAGTTTACAAGGGGGCGGCGGGGAGCTGTTTTTT
TRBV28	TRBJ2-7	many	TRBD1	CASSFPGTATYEQYF	TGTGCCAGCAGTTTCCCCGGGACAGCCACCTACGAGCAGTACTTC
TRBV12-3/TRBV12-4	TRBJ1-6	many	.	CASITGTEALHF	TGTGCCAGCATCACAGGGACCGAGGCCCTCCACTTT
TRBV7-2	TRBJ2-3	few	.	CASTISGVGGPTDTQYF	TGTGCCAGCACCATTAGCGGTGTGGGGGGGCCGACAGATACGCAGTATTTT
TRBV5-1	TRBJ1-1	few	.	CASSADLSTEAFF	TGCGCCAGCAGCGCCGACTTGAGCACTGAAGCTTTCTTT
TRBV6-2/TRBV6-3	TRBJ1-2	many	.	CASSPDVYGYTF	TGTGCCAGCAGTCCGGACGTCTATGGCTACACCTTC
TRBV7-2	TRBJ2-6	few	.	CASGTQGANVLTF	TGTGCCAGCGGCACACAGGGGGCCAACGTCCTGACTTTC
TRBV7-9	TRBJ2-1	many	TRBD1	CASSGTVGQGANEQFF	TGTGCCAGCAGCGGAACCGTTGGACAGGGGGCAAATGAGCAGTTCTTC
TRBV4-1	TRBJ2-5	few	TRBD1	CASSHPWTGPQTQYF	TGCGCCAGCAGCCATCCCTGGACAGGGCCACAGACCCAGTACTTC
TRBV5-1	TRBJ1-1	.	TRBD1	CASSLNYRGTEAFF	TGCGCCAGCAGCTTGAATTACAGGGGTACTGAAGCTTTCTTT
TRBV6-5	TRBJ2-1	medium-sized	.	CASSYRQGSNEQFF	TGTGCCAGCAGTTACAGGCAGGGAAGCAATGAGCAGTTCTTC
TRBV29-1	TRBJ2-1	many	.	CSVGSPSSYNEQFF	TGCAGCGTTGGTTCTCCGAGCTCCTACAATGAGCAGTTCTTC
TRBV7-8	TRBJ2-2	many	TRBD1	CASSLVGQPNTGELFF	TGTGCCAGCAGCTTAGTGGGACAGCCTAACACCGGGGAGCTGTTTTTT
TRBV5-1	TRBJ2-7	many	.	CASSYTGEGDEQYF	TGCGCCAGCAGCTACACAGGGGAGGGGGACGAGCAGTACTTC
TRBV20-1	TRBJ2-1	many	.	CSASNRALSYNEQFF	TGCAGTGCTAGCAACAGGGCCCTCTCCTACAATGAGCAGTTCTTC
TRBV6-2/TRBV6-3	TRBJ2-7	many	.	CASIGDGYSYEQYF	TGTGCCAGCATCGGAGACGGATACTCCTACGAGCAGTACTTC
TRBV4-3	TRBJ1-1	.	TRBD1	CASSQGGAGGPKNTEAFF	TGCGCCAGCAGCCAAGGCGGGGCAGGGGGCCCGAAGAACACTGAAGCTTTCTTT
TRBV11-2	TRBJ2-1	.	.	CASSLSGGPTSNEQFF	TGTGCCAGCAGCTTATCGGGGGGCCCGACCTCCAATGAGCAGTTCTTC
TRBV12-3/TRBV12-4	TRBJ2-3	many	.	CASSFMTVSTDTQYF	TGTGCCAGCAGTTTTATGACAGTTAGCACAGATACGCAGTATTTT
TRBV5-1	TRBJ2-5	many	.	CASSLLERQETQYF	TGCGCCAGCAGCTTGCTCGAACGGCAAGAGACCCAGTACTTC
TRBV6-2/TRBV6-3	TRBJ1-5	many	.	CASSHEGPQHF	TGTGCCAGCAGCCATGAGGGACCCCAGCATTTT
TRBV3-1	TRBJ2-1	many	TRBD2	CASSQDEGTSYYNEQFF	TGTGCCAGCAGCCAAGATGAAGGGACTAGTTACTACAATGAGCAGTTCTTC
TRBV12-3/TRBV12-4	TRBJ1-2	.	.	CASSPALYGYTF	TGTGCCAGCAGCCCGGCCCTCTATGGCTACACCTTC
TRBV5-6	TRBJ1-4	.	.	CASSLGRANEKLFF	TGTGCCAGCAGCCTGGGAAGGGCTAATGAAAAACTGTTTTTT
TRBV11-2	TRBJ2-7	many	TRBD1	CASSLDRAGGSYEQYF	TGTGCCAGCAGCTTGGATAGAGCAGGGGGATCCTACGAGCAGTACTTC
TRBV11-1	TRBJ2-1	.	.	CASSSGTGLGTQSSYNEQFF	TGTGCCAGCAGCTCAGGTACAGGTCTGGGTACACAGAGCTCCTACAATGAGCAGTTCTTC
TRBV5-1	TRBJ1-1	many	.	CASSLGPVVTEAFF	TGCGCCAGCAGCTTGGGACCCGTTGTCACTGAAGCTTTCTTT
TRBV7-3	TRBJ2-1	many	TRBD1	CASSFSPGQGNNEQFF	TGTGCCAGCAGTTTCTCCCCGGGACAGGGGAACAATGAGCAGTTCTTC
TRBV7-9	TRBJ2-5	.	TRBD2	CASSRGGREETQYF	TGTGCCAGCAGCCGGGGGGGCCGAGAAGAGACCCAGTACTTC
TRBV20-1	TRBJ2-1	many	.	CSARDGPGLAGNEQFF	TGCAGTGCTAGAGATGGCCCGGGGCTAGCCGGTAATGAGCAGTTCTTC
TRBV7-8	TRBJ2-3	many	TRBD2	CASSFREWRTSESTDTQYF	TGTGCCAGCAGCTTCCGGGAATGGCGGACTAGCGAGAGCACAGATACGCAGTATTTT
TRBV20-1	TRBJ1-6	few	TRBD1	CSANADQTGSNSPLHF	TGCAGTGCTAACGCAGACCAGACAGGGTCGAATTCACCCCTCCACTTT
TRBV29-1	TRBJ2-7	many	TRBD1	CSVEAKGDRGGYEQYF	TGCAGCGTTGAAGCCAAAGGGGACAGGGGAGGGTACGAGCAGTACTTC
TRBV5-5	TRBJ1-1	.	.	CASSLSRGNTEAFF	TGTGCCAGCAGCTTGAGCAGGGGGAACACTGAAGCTTTCTTT
TRBV28	TRBJ1-1	many	.	CASSFVQNSLNTEAFF	TGTGCCAGCAGTTTCGTCCAGAACTCCCTTAACACTGAAGCTTTCTTT